This T cell receptor beta chain was recorded in a study of blood T cell repertoires in COVID-19. The method was immunoSEQ multiplex PCR; TCRdb's version includes in-frame clones alone and lacks a portion of them. The sample shows approximately 200,000 clones, more than 75% of them seen only once. Germline-derived CDR1 and CDR2 are SGHTA and FQGTGA. V lost 2 bases, J lost 4 bases, and 3 bases stayed unmatched. The CDR3 is made up of 15 amino acids. The sample was peripheral blood. This TCR derives from a person aged 65 to 85 with COVID-19, enrolled during active disease. The chain uses TRBV7-3 and TRBJ2-2, with 8 positions matching TRBD2. The CDR3 DNA follows: TGTGCCAGCAGCTTAGCAGCGGGAGCCACCGGGGAGCTGTTTTTT. As protein: CASSLAAGATGELFF.